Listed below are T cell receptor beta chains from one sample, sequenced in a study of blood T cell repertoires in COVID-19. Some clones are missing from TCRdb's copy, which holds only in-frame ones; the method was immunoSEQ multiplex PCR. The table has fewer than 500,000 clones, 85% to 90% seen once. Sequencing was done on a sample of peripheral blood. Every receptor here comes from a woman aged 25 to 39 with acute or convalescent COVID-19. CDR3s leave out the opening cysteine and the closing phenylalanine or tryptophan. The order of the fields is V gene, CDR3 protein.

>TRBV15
ATSRRDRSTDTQY
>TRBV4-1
ASSQDAGIGQPQH
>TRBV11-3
ASSRRSGGGNEQF
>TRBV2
ASMDREGETQY
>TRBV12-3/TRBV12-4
ASSLGGEQY
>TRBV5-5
ASSLDPQGNTEAF
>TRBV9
ASSARTSGGASYNEQF
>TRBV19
ASSYRKTGANVLT
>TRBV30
AWSVRGVLNQPQH
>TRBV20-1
SARGDRGEF
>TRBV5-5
ASSLTHGVQVVEQF
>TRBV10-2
ASSESGGRSPLH
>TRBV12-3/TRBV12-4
ASSFPGGEAF
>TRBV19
ASSMSQNTEAF
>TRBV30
AWSVGGTGPTYEQY
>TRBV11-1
ASSFQGSGNTIY
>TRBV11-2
ASSPSSIGYT
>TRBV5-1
AAGVAGTDTQY
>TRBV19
ASSIAGTGVNEQF
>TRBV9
ASSPATENTDTQY
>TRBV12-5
ASGLVSVSGANVLT
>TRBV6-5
ASSYAGVYGYT
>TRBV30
AWNLGGNQPQH
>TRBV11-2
ASSLTGVGQY
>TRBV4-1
ASSKSGWGGPGDEQF
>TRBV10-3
AISRQGDNSPLH
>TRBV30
AWVNLKPNYGYT
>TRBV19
ASSQGRDTIY
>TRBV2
ASKLLQGFVEAF
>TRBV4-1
ASSQDPTRQGYYGYT
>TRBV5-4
ASSLPGQEYNEQF
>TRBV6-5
ASSYDRWNEKLF
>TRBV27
ASSLGRFSYNSPLH
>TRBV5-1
ASSLFPLAGGNEQF
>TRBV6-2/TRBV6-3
ASSYVQLSSPLH
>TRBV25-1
ASSTRDRAIEKLF
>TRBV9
ASSAGQGGYGYT
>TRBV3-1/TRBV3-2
ATRLRETQY
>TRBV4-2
ASSQDSSGWDTGELF
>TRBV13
ASSLGQHTGELF
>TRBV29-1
SVEDQGYGYT
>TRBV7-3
ASSLGPGELF
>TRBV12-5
ASGLVLGQGVTNTEAF
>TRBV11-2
ASSPGQGYEQY
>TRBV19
ASSRRGGTEAF
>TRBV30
AWSVLKKETQY
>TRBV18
ASSPPRGVSSTDTQY
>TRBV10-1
ASSAGKGMIGYT
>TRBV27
ASSLAYSETQY
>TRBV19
ASSYKTGRYEQY
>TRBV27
ASSFGGGLTEAF
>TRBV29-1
SVVTVYSYEQY
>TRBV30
AWSWGLGAGPNNEQF